The present TCR beta chain was sequenced within a study of human T cells and chemical hapten exposure. Findings of the study overall: Among expanded TCRs, significantly more large CDR3 similarity clusters formed than among controls. No change in TCRs above 1 in 1000 frequency was produced by DPC sensitization.

Specified time point: patch test 1, 2 weeks after DPC sensitization. As to treatment: therapeutic diphenylcyclopropenone sensitization with weekly scalp DPC. Blood draws came before every patch-test application. Details on this clonotype: Its target is not known.

How the authors handled the data: A per-sample median of roughly 97,000 TCRs was observed, with a range of about 23,224 to 700,000. TCRdb reanalysed the RACE reads using MiXCR and keeps one entry per CDR3 protein. In this record, the V and J calls reflect TCRdb's handling and not the investigators' own analysis. The repertoire includes 95,000 to 100,000 distinct CDR3 sequences, over 10% of them detected once, and around 2.2% sits in the top ten. This clonotype originated in a woman aged 40 to 50 with alopecia areata. Some clones in this sample may be carry-over from other donors' samples. Source: whole blood, taken in connection with sensitization to the hapten diphenylcyclopropenone (DPC).

The chain's CDR3 is CAIGSLAGDLNEQFF. CDR3 coding DNA: TGTGCCATCGGGTCCCTAGCGGGAGATCTCAATGAGCAGTTCTTC. The chain employs TRBV10-3 and TRBJ2-1, with 10 bases matching TRBD2. The trim removed 8 bases at V and 6 bases at J, leaving 10 bases unmatched. This CDR3 region has 15 residues. Looked up from germline, CDR1 is ENHRY and CDR2 is SYGVKD.